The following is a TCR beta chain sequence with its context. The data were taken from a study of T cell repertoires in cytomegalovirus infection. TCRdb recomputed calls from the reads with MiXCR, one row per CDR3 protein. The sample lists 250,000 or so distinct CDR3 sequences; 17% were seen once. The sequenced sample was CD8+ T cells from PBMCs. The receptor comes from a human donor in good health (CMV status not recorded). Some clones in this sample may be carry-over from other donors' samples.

CDR3 residues: CASIPPSSGGTKNIQYF. The CDR3, as DNA: TGTGCCAGCATCCCCCCCTCTTCAGGCGGAACCAAAAACATTCAGTACTTC. The V and J genes are TRBV28 and TRBJ2-4; D is uncertain. CDR3 length: 17 residues. The germline V gene encodes CDR1 MDHEN and CDR2 SYDVKM. V lost 7 bases and J 2 bases, leaving 21 bases between the germline ends.